The rows below give T cell receptor beta chains drawn from one sample of a study of blood T cells in healthy people across ages. From the 5' RACE reads, TCRdb called clonotypes with MiXCR, one entry per CDR3 protein. The sample has under 1,100,000 distinct CDR3 sequences; under 30% are singletons. These data were likewise used in another study, on T cells of mothers and their children.

Sequencing input: blood. The source is a girl aged 2 to 9 in good health. CDR3s include the opening cysteine and the closing phenylalanine or tryptophan. The order of the fields is V gene, J gene, D gene, clone size, CDR3 protein, CDR3 DNA. A D gene is named only where the DNA matches it firmly. Only part of the rows carry a size: once, few, many, or a class if the clone is expanded.

>TRBV7-2|TRBJ2-7|-|-
CASSFVPGQGYEQYF
TGTGCCAGCAGCTTTGTCCCGGGACAAGGGTACGAGCAGTACTTC
>TRBV12-3/TRBV12-4|TRBJ2-5|-|-
CASSLSYDNQETQYF
TGTGCCAGCAGTTTATCCTATGACAACCAAGAGACCCAGTACTTC
>TRBV5-5|TRBJ2-5|TRBD2|many
CASSPIGGGNQETQYF
TGTGCCAGCAGCCCGATCGGGGGGGGAAACCAAGAGACCCAGTACTTC
>TRBV12-3/TRBV12-4|TRBJ2-5|-|-
CASSLMGARRGLRSRGQETQYF
TGTGCCAGCAGTTTAATGGGGGCCCGTCGAGGTCTGAGGTCGCGGGGGCAAGAGACCCAGTACTTC
>TRBV12-3/TRBV12-4|TRBJ1-5|TRBD1|few
CASSPTDRAGQPQRF
TGTGCCAGCAGCCCAACGGACAGGGCCGGGCAGCCCCAGCGTTTT
>TRBV12-3/TRBV12-4|TRBJ1-2|TRBD1|few
CASSLRFRDREGGYTF
TGTGCCAGCAGTTTAAGGTTTCGGGACAGGGAAGGTGGCTACACCTTC
>TRBV6-5|TRBJ1-6|TRBD1|-
CASSQGGIVNSPLHF
TGTGCCAGCAGCCAGGGGGGGATTGTTAATTCACCCCTCCACTTT
>TRBV5-1|TRBJ2-3|TRBD1|-
CASSLTGTVGADTQYF
TGCGCCAGCAGCTTGACCGGGACAGTGGGAGCAGATACGCAGTATTTT
>TRBV25-1|TRBJ2-7|-|few
CATLAGREQYF
TGTGCCACCCTGGCGGGGCGCGAGCAGTACTTC
>TRBV7-2|TRBJ2-1|-|-
CASSSLLSGFDEQFF
TGTGCCAGCAGCTCATTACTCTCGGGGTTCGATGAGCAGTTCTTC
>TRBV5-6|TRBJ2-7|-|-
CASSLGPGTSGEQYF
TGTGCCAGCAGCTTGGGTCCAGGCACTTCAGGCGAGCAGTACTTC
>TRBV2|TRBJ1-5|-|few
CASNRGTQPQHF
TGTGCCAGCAATCGGGGGACCCAGCCCCAGCATTTT
>TRBV6-2/TRBV6-3|TRBJ2-7|-|few
CASSPKGKTVSYEQYF
TGTGCCAGCAGCCCCAAGGGGAAGACCGTTTCCTACGAGCAGTACTTC
>TRBV5-6|TRBJ2-1|-|few
CASSFGFRSSYNEQFF
TGTGCCAGCAGCTTCGGGTTCCGGAGCTCCTACAATGAGCAGTTCTTC
>TRBV24-1|TRBJ2-1|-|-
CATSDLRETGGDEQFF
TGTGCCACCAGTGATTTGCGGGAGACGGGCGGGGATGAGCAGTTCTTC
>TRBV20-1|TRBJ2-1|-|-
CSARGYQHQYNEQFF
TGCAGTGCTAGGGGGTACCAACACCAATACAATGAGCAGTTCTTC
>TRBV12-3/TRBV12-4|TRBJ2-2|-|-
CASSLGGTRLFF
TGTGCCAGCAGTCTTGGAGGAACCCGGCTGTTTTTT
>TRBV27|TRBJ1-2|-|-
CASSALTGFDGYTF
TGTGCCAGCAGTGCGCTCACAGGTTTCGATGGCTACACCTTC
>TRBV19|TRBJ2-1|-|few
CASSWEKYNEQFF
TGTGCCAGTAGTTGGGAAAAATACAATGAGCAGTTCTTC
>TRBV3-1|TRBJ2-5|TRBD1|few
CASSQGTGDTQYF
TGTGCCAGCAGCCAGGGGACAGGGGACACCCAGTACTTC
>TRBV6-2/TRBV6-3|TRBJ1-1|-|-
CASIGVINTEAFF
TGTGCCAGCATTGGGGTTATCAACACTGAAGCTTTCTTT
>TRBV6-1|TRBJ1-5|TRBD1|few
CASSPWTGGGFSSNQPQHF
TGTGCCAGCAGTCCATGGACAGGGGGAGGTTTTTCGAGCAATCAGCCCCAGCATTTT
>TRBV27|TRBJ2-3|-|few
CASNRNDFTDTQYF
TGTGCCAGCAACCGTAACGATTTCACAGATACGCAGTATTTT
>TRBV4-3|TRBJ2-1|-|few
CASSQDEGSYNEQFF
TGCGCCAGCAGCCAAGATGAGGGATCCTACAATGAGCAGTTCTTC
>TRBV7-2|TRBJ2-1|TRBD2|-
CASRPGGSNEQFF
TGTGCCAGCAGGCCGGGAGGATCCAATGAGCAGTTCTTC
>TRBV12-3/TRBV12-4|TRBJ1-2|-|-
CASSEGGSGYTF
TGTGCCAGCAGTGAGGGAGGATCTGGCTACACCTTC
>TRBV2|TRBJ2-1|-|-
CASGERIYYNEQFF
TGTGCCAGCGGCGAGCGGATTTATTACAATGAGCAGTTCTTC
>TRBV25-1|TRBJ2-2|-|once
CASTPGTLNTGELFF
TGTGCCAGCACCCCCGGGACACTGAACACCGGGGAGCTGTTTTTT
>TRBV6-1|TRBJ1-2|-|few
CASSEGQERGYTF
TGTGCCAGCAGTGAAGGACAGGAGAGGGGCTACACCTTC
>TRBV29-1|TRBJ2-1|TRBD2|few
CSAIGLAGGTYNEQFF
TGCAGCGCGATAGGACTAGCGGGAGGTACTTACAATGAGCAGTTCTTC
>TRBV7-9|TRBJ1-4|-|-
CASSLDRAFPEKLFF
TGTGCCAGCAGCTTAGATCGGGCATTTCCTGAAAAACTGTTTTTT